This TCR beta chain is from a study of blood T cell repertoires in COVID-19. For the study at large: Acute and convalescent COVID-19 samples came from the United States, Italy and Spain. T cells, B-cell-depleted T cells, or PBMCs provided the cDNA or gDNA that served as material.

This clone appeared a few times. As originally analysed: Counts of nucleated cells, estimated from reference gene primer amplification, were obtained. Here immunoSEQ multiplex PCR was the method, and the copy in TCRdb shows in-frame clones only, minus some. V, J and clone size were drawn from that table, and D and trimming were deduced from the DNA. The sample has 250,000 or so clones, about four fifths seen once. This TCR was sampled from a woman aged 40-49 years who had recovered from COVID-19. The sequenced sample consisted of peripheral blood.

Here the CDR3 DNA reads TGTGCCAGCAGTAAGAGACAGGTGGAGTATTCACCCCTCCACTTT. Translation: CASSKRQVEYSPLHF. The chain uses TRBV6-5 and TRBJ1-6; tentative D call: TRBD1 (6 bases). The CDR3 runs to 15 residues. With 5 bases removed from V and 8 bases from J, the gap between germline ends came to 16 bases. Germline values: CDR1 MNHEY, CDR2 SVGAGI.